This T cell receptor beta chain was found in a study of T-cell memory formation after mild COVID-19. Broader study findings: Shrinking CD4+ clones were chiefly CM and EM; CD8+ ones were chiefly EMRA.

On this clonotype itself: Its antigen is still unknown.

TCRdb reprocessed the 5' RACE reads with MiXCR, giving one entry per CDR3 protein. The sample gives some 150,000 distinct CDR3 sequences, roughly 24% of which show up once; approximately 25% is in the top ten. The CDR3 totals 15 residues. V lost 0 bases, J lost 5 bases, and 16 bases lay in between. Germline V gene sequence: CDR1 SQVTM, CDR2 ANQGSEA. The source of this sequence is an adult woman who had mild COVID-19 (a few samples of this study predate the infection). Cell type and time point are not known. The chain is built from TRBV29-1 and TRBJ1-2, with TRBD1 as a possible D gene (6 bases). Material: PBMCs or a T cell subset sorted from them (not recorded which). In nucleotides, the CDR3 is TGCAGCGTTGAAGATGGTCACAGGGAAGGGTATGGCTACACCTTC. Residues: CSVEDGHREGYGYTF.